This is a list of T cell receptor beta chains from one sample in a study of blood T cell repertoires in COVID-19. The repertoire was sequenced with immunoSEQ multiplex PCR; TCRdb's copy has only in-frame clones and lacks some. The table includes 75,000 to 100,000 clones, about nine tenths detected once. Sequenced input: peripheral blood. Source of these receptors: a woman older than 75 with acute or convalescent COVID-19. Each CDR3 is given with its conserved first and last residue. The D gene is left open where the match is weak. For some rows the clone size is stated as once, few or many, or as a class when expanded; others skip it.

d_call: .; clone_size: .; v_call: TRBV10-3; j_call: TRBJ2-2; cdr3_aa: CAISVEDTGELFF; cdr3_nt: TGTGCCATCTCAGTTGAGGACACCGGGGAGCTGTTTTTT
d_call: .; clone_size: .; v_call: TRBV30; j_call: TRBJ2-7; cdr3_aa: CAWSSGAYEQYF; cdr3_nt: TGTGCCTGGAGTTCAGGGGCCTACGAGCAGTACTTC
d_call: .; clone_size: .; v_call: TRBV9; j_call: TRBJ1-2; cdr3_aa: CASSVARDYGYTF; cdr3_nt: TGTGCCAGCAGCGTAGCAAGAGACTATGGCTACACCTTC
d_call: TRBD2; clone_size: .; v_call: TRBV28; j_call: TRBJ2-5; cdr3_aa: CASSLLAGSQETQYF; cdr3_nt: TGTGCCAGCAGTTTATTAGCGGGGTCCCAAGAGACCCAGTACTTC
d_call: .; clone_size: .; v_call: TRBV9; j_call: TRBJ2-7; cdr3_aa: CASSAANEQYF; cdr3_nt: TGTGCCAGCAGCGCAGCGAACGAGCAGTACTTC
d_call: .; clone_size: .; v_call: TRBV7-3; j_call: TRBJ2-2; cdr3_aa: CASSLTSGLGTGELFF; cdr3_nt: TGTGCCAGCAGCTTAACTTCGGGACTCGGTACCGGGGAGCTGTTTTTT
d_call: TRBD2; clone_size: .; v_call: TRBV5-1; j_call: TRBJ2-5; cdr3_aa: CASSPPPSGSIKETQYF; cdr3_nt: TGCGCCAGCAGCCCACCCCCCAGCGGGAGTATAAAAGAGACCCAGTACTTC
d_call: TRBD1; clone_size: few; v_call: TRBV19; j_call: TRBJ2-1; cdr3_aa: CASTPGTGNNEQFF; cdr3_nt: TGTGCCTCCACCCCCGGGACAGGGAACAATGAGCAGTTCTTC
d_call: .; clone_size: once; v_call: TRBV5-4; j_call: TRBJ1-2; cdr3_aa: CASSLERQNYGYTF; cdr3_nt: TGTGCCAGCAGCTTGGAGCGGCAGAACTATGGCTACACCTTC
d_call: TRBD2; clone_size: .; v_call: TRBV4-3; j_call: TRBJ2-3; cdr3_aa: CASSQVAGPDTQYF; cdr3_nt: TGCGCCAGCAGCCAGGTAGCGGGGCCCGATACGCAGTATTTT
d_call: TRBD2; clone_size: few; v_call: TRBV7-3; j_call: TRBJ2-1; cdr3_aa: CASSPTSGSMFHEQFF; cdr3_nt: TGTGCCAGCAGCCCTACTAGCGGGAGTATGTTCCATGAGCAGTTCTTC
d_call: TRBD1; clone_size: .; v_call: TRBV27; j_call: TRBJ1-2; cdr3_aa: CASSSQGLPIYGYTF; cdr3_nt: TGTGCCAGCAGTTCACAGGGGTTACCTATCTATGGCTACACCTTC
d_call: TRBD1; clone_size: .; v_call: TRBV5-1; j_call: TRBJ2-3; cdr3_aa: CASSIRDRGTTDTQYF; cdr3_nt: TGCGCCAGCAGCATCCGGGACAGGGGGACGACAGATACGCAGTATTTT
d_call: TRBD2; clone_size: .; v_call: TRBV9; j_call: TRBJ2-3; cdr3_aa: CASSPRGAGGRMADTQYF; cdr3_nt: TGTGCCAGCAGCCCGAGGGGAGCGGGAGGGCGAATGGCAGATACGCAGTATTTT
d_call: TRBD2; clone_size: .; v_call: TRBV4-2; j_call: TRBJ2-5; cdr3_aa: CASSQDPGLAGETQYF; cdr3_nt: TGTGCCAGCAGCCAAGATCCCGGACTAGCGGGAGAGACCCAGTACTTC
d_call: TRBD1; clone_size: .; v_call: TRBV6-5; j_call: TRBJ1-5; cdr3_aa: CASRSTGVGDQPQHF; cdr3_nt: TGTGCCAGCCGATCTACAGGGGTAGGGGATCAGCCCCAGCATTTT
d_call: .; clone_size: .; v_call: TRBV14; j_call: TRBJ2-3; cdr3_aa: CASSQVRSALGGTQYF; cdr3_nt: TGTGCCAGCAGCCAAGTACGCAGTGCCCTCGGGGGTACGCAGTATTTT
d_call: .; clone_size: .; v_call: TRBV5-6; j_call: TRBJ2-5; cdr3_aa: CASSLQETQYF; cdr3_nt: TGTGCCAGCAGTCTTCAAGAGACCCAGTACTTC
d_call: TRBD2; clone_size: .; v_call: TRBV5-1; j_call: TRBJ2-7; cdr3_aa: CASSPPGLPYEQYF; cdr3_nt: TGCGCCAGCAGCCCCCCGGGACTACCTTACGAGCAGTACTTC
d_call: .; clone_size: .; v_call: TRBV3-1/TRBV3-2; j_call: TRBJ2-7; cdr3_aa: CASSQVEGDREQYF; cdr3_nt: TGTGCCAGCAGCCAAGTCGAGGGAGATAGGGAGCAGTACTTC
d_call: TRBD1; clone_size: .; v_call: TRBV6-4; j_call: TRBJ2-3; cdr3_aa: CASSSQGGTDTQYF; cdr3_nt: TGTGCCAGCAGCTCACAGGGGGGCACAGATACGCAGTATTTT
d_call: .; clone_size: .; v_call: TRBV14; j_call: TRBJ1-1; cdr3_aa: CASSHKSGGSTEAFF; cdr3_nt: TGTGCCAGCAGCCACAAATCAGGAGGGAGCACTGAAGCTTTCTTT
d_call: .; clone_size: .; v_call: TRBV6-5; j_call: TRBJ1-1; cdr3_aa: CASSTGRQTEAFF; cdr3_nt: TGTGCCAGCAGTACAGGTAGGCAGACTGAAGCTTTCTTT
d_call: TRBD1; clone_size: .; v_call: TRBV18; j_call: TRBJ1-2; cdr3_aa: CASSPGQGHFNYGYTF; cdr3_nt: TGTGCCAGCTCACCAGGACAGGGGCATTTTAACTATGGCTACACCTTC
d_call: .; clone_size: .; v_call: TRBV9; j_call: TRBJ2-3; cdr3_aa: CASSASPGTDTQYF; cdr3_nt: TGTGCCAGCAGCGCCTCGCCGGGTACAGATACGCAGTATTTT
d_call: TRBD2; clone_size: .; v_call: TRBV5-1; j_call: TRBJ2-3; cdr3_aa: CASSLGTSGNPSTDTQYF; cdr3_nt: TGCGCCAGCAGCTTGGGGACTAGCGGGAACCCTAGCACAGATACGCAGTATTTT
d_call: .; clone_size: once; v_call: TRBV5-6; j_call: TRBJ2-7; cdr3_aa: CASSLWSTPHYEQYF; cdr3_nt: TGTGCCAGCAGTCTGTGGTCCACTCCCCACTACGAGCAGTACTTC
d_call: TRBD1; clone_size: .; v_call: TRBV5-1; j_call: TRBJ2-3; cdr3_aa: CASSLEGQGKVDTQYF; cdr3_nt: TGCGCCAGCAGCCTGGAGGGACAGGGGAAGGTAGATACGCAGTATTTT